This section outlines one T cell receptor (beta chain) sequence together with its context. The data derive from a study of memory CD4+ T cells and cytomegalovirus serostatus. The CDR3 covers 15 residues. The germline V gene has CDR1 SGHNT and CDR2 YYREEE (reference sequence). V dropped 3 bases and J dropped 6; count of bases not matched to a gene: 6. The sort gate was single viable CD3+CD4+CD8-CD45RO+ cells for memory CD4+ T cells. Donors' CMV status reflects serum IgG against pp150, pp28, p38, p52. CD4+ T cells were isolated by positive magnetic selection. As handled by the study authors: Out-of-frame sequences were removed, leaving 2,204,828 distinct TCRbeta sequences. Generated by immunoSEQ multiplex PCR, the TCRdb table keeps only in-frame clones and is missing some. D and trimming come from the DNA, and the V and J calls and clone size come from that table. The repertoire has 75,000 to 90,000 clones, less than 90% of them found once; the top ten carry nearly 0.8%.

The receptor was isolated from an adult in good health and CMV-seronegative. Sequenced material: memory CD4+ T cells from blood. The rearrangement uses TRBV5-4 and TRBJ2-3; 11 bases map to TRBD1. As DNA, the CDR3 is TGTGCCAGCAGCTCCAAGGACAGGGGGCTGGATACGCAGTATTTT. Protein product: CASSSKDRGLDTQYF.